One sample yielded the 17 T cell receptor beta chains listed below, sequenced in a study of shared clonotypes between healthy human individuals. Libraries were prepared by immunoSEQ multiplex PCR; TCRdb keeps only in-frame clonotypes and omits some of them. The sample contains some 1.4 million clones, roughly 96% of which appear only once. Material for sequencing was naive CD4+ T cells sorted from blood. Subset noted: CD45RA+ positively selected. These receptors originate from a man younger than 45 in good health.

A word on this clone: Within the sample, other DNA sequences also encode this same CDR3. This rearrangement joins TRBV7-3 to TRBJ2-2, with unresolved D. The CDR3 has 13 amino acids. The V gene's germline CDR1 is SGHTA and CDR2 FQGTGA. Trimming removed 3 bases at V and 1 base at J, with 3 bases between. CDR3 residues: CASSLGNTGELFF. Here the CDR3 DNA reads TGTGCCAGCAGCTTGGGGAACACCGGGGAGCTGTTTTTT. The whole variable domain, filled in from reference TRBV7-3 and TRBJ2-2, reads GAGVSQTPSNKVTEKGKYVELRCDPISGHTALYWYRQSLGQGPEFLIYFQGTGAADDSGLPNDRFFAVRPEGSVSTLKIQRTERGDSAVYLCASSLGNTGELFFGEGSRLTVL.

The gene calls are TRBV4-2 and TRBJ1-3, with 9 positions matching TRBD1. The CDR3 sequence is 14 residues long. V lost 5 bases, J lost 3 bases, and 2 bases stayed unmatched. Germline-derived CDR1 and CDR2 are LGHNA and YNFKEQ. The CDR3 reads CASSSTGGGNTIYF. CDR3 DNA: TGTGCCAGCAGCTCGACAGGGGGTGGAAACACCATATATTTT.

The V and J genes are TRBV5-6 and TRBJ2-1, with no clear D. The CDR3 is made up of 13 amino acids. Trimming cost V 1 base and J 9 bases, with 11 bases left between them. The germline CDR1 and CDR2 sequences are SGHDT and YYEEEE. CDR3 nucleotide sequence: TGTGCCAGCAGCTTGAGGCCCGAAGGTGAGCAGTTCTTC. Amino acid sequence: CASSLRPEGEQFF. Full variable domain (missing parts from reference TRBV5-6 and TRBJ2-1): DAGVTQSPTHLIKTRGQQVTLRCSPKSGHDTVSWYQQALGQGPQFIFQYYEEEERQRGNFPDRFSGHQFPNYSSELNVNALLLGDSALYLCASSLRPEGEQFFGPGTRLTVL.

As for this clone: The germline gene is not matched at one end of the junction; a read error may be the cause. This chain joins TRBV6-5 and TRBJ1-4; D is ambiguous. This CDR3 contains 14 residues. Germline CDR1 is MNHEY and CDR2 is SVGAGI. As DNA, the CDR3 is TGTGCCAGCAGAGTTACGATCCTCTCCCCCCGTTTCTGTTTT. It codes for CASRVTILSPRFCF.

The genes are TRBV18 and TRBJ2-3; no reliable D call. The CDR3 covers 11 residues. V was pared by 6 bases and J by 2 bases, with 3 bases between. Germline CDR1 and CDR2: KGHSH and LQKENI. CDR3 amino acids: CASSVTDTQYF. CDR3 sequence (DNA): TGTGCCAGCTCGGTCACAGATACGCAGTATTTT.

V usage is TRBV7-2 and J usage is TRBJ1-4; 7 nucleotides line up with TRBD1. Germline-derived CDR1 and CDR2 are SGHTA and FQGNSA. J was trimmed by 11 bases and V by 3 bases; bases with no gene match: 9. The CDR3 is 14 residues long. The CDR3 here is CASSFIIGQAKLFF. CDR3 DNA sequence: TGTGCCAGCAGCTTTATTATCGGACAGGCCAAACTGTTTTTT.

V and J are TRBV4-1 and TRBJ1-3, with 7 bases lining up with TRBD1. V shed 1 base and J 5 bases; nucleotides not matched to a gene: 5. CDR3 length equals 15 residues. Germline CDR1 MGHRA, CDR2 YSYEKL. For the CDR3, the DNA is TGCGCCAGCAGCCAAGTCGGGACAGTCAGAAACACCATATATTTT. It codes for CASSQVGTVRNTIYF.

V gene TRBV28 combines with J gene TRBJ2-2; a weak D match, TRBD2 (6 bases). This CDR3 spans 15 amino acids. CDR1 and CDR2 (germline): MDHEN, SYDVKM. Trimming stripped 4 bases from V and 4 bases from J, with 13 bases between. CDR3 residues: CASSSRDWVTGELFF. The CDR3 bases are TGTGCCAGCAGTTCGAGGGACTGGGTCACCGGGGAGCTGTTTTTT.

The chain has TRBV11-2 and TRBJ2-7, with 8 bases fitting TRBD1. J gave up 7 bases and V 2 bases, and 7 bases lay outside the gene matches. CDR3 size: 14 residues. Germline CDR1 and CDR2: SGHAT and FQNNGV. CDR3 bases: TGTGCCAGCAGCTTAAAAACAGGGGGATCTGAGCAGTACTTC. Translating gives CASSLKTGGSEQYF.

The chain carries TRBV13 and TRBJ2-6; 12 positions match TRBD2. The CDR3 is 18 residues long. After removal of 5 bases from V and 2 bases from J, the junction contained 7 bases not matched to a gene. CDR1 is PRHDT and CDR2 is FYEKMQ in the germline V gene (reference sequence). The CDR3 DNA is TGTGCCAGCAGCCCTAGGACTAGCGGGACCCCTGGGGCCAACGTCCTGACTTTC. It yields the protein CASSPRTSGTPGANVLTF. The variable domain in full, with the rest retrieved from reference TRBV13 and TRBJ2-6, is AAGVIQSPRHLIKEKRETATLKCYPIPRHDTVYWYQQGPGQDPQFLISFYEKMQSDKGSIPDRFSAQQFSDYHSELNMSSLELGDSALYFCASSPRTSGTPGANVLTFGAGSRLTVL.

The V and J genes are TRBV5-6 and TRBJ1-5, with 7 bases lining up with TRBD1. The CDR3 is made up of 15 amino acids. The V segment lost 4 bases and the J segment 6 bases; nucleotides outside the gene matches: 10. Per germline, CDR1 SGHDT and CDR2 YYEEEE. CDR3 bases: TGTGCCAGCAGCCCGGGCAGGGGGATAGGTCAGCCCCAGCATTTT. Protein sequence: CASSPGRGIGQPQHF. Together with reference TRBV5-6 and TRBJ1-5, the CDR3 gives the full variable domain: DAGVTQSPTHLIKTRGQQVTLRCSPKSGHDTVSWYQQALGQGPQFIFQYYEEEERQRGNFPDRFSGHQFPNYSSELNVNALLLGDSALYLCASSPGRGIGQPQHFGDGTRLSIL.

The J gene is TRBJ1-2, the V gene TRBV7-9; D not resolved. Between the trimmed V and J ends, which lost 3 bases and 4 bases, there was a span of 12 bases. The V gene's germline CDR1 is SEHNR and CDR2 FQNEAQ (reference sequence). This CDR3 region has 14 residues. CDR3 in amino acids: CASSFSTGVYGYTF. CDR3 nucleotide sequence: TGTGCCAGCAGCTTTTCGACCGGAGTCTATGGCTACACCTTC.

This clone was observed a single time. The chain links TRBV6-1 to TRBJ2-7; D ambiguous. From germline, CDR1 is MNHNS and CDR2 SASEGT. This CDR3 comprises 13 residues. V lost 0 bases and J lost 2, with 5 bases in between. In nucleotides, the CDR3 is TGTGCCAGCAGTGAAGCGATAGCCTACGAGCAGTACTTC. The encoded protein is CASSEAIAYEQYF.

The CDR3 region has the DNA TGTGCCAGCAGCTCTAGCGGGAGAGGGTACGAGCAGTACTTC. It translates to CASSSSGRGYEQYF. V is TRBV7-2 and J is TRBJ2-7; 10 nucleotides align to TRBD2. With 4 bases clipped from V and 4 bases from J, the junction kept 4 bases outside the gene matches. The V gene's germline CDR1 is SGHTA and CDR2 FQGNSA. The CDR3 extends over 14 amino acids.

CDR3 nucleotides: TGTGCCAGCAGCTTGGAAAGGGGAAACATTCAGTACTTC. Encoded protein: CASSLERGNIQYF. This chain joins TRBV5-6 and TRBJ2-4; the D gene is possibly TRBD1 (5 bases). Per germline, CDR1 SGHDT and CDR2 YYEEEE. CDR3 length equals 13 residues. Trimming stripped 0 bases from V and 6 bases from J, with 7 bases between. The variable domain in full, with the rest retrieved from reference TRBV5-6 and TRBJ2-4, is DAGVTQSPTHLIKTRGQQVTLRCSPKSGHDTVSWYQQALGQGPQFIFQYYEEEERQRGNFPDRFSGHQFPNYSSELNVNALLLGDSALYLCASSLERGNIQYFGAGTRLSVL.

This clone was counted a single time. The chain uses TRBV6-5 and TRBJ1-2; TRBD1 might be the D (5 bases). V was trimmed by 2 bases and J by 7 bases, leaving 11 bases between them. The CDR3 consists of 13 residues. CDR1 is MNHEY and CDR2 is SVGAGI in the germline V gene. In DNA form, the CDR3 reads TGTGCCAGCAGTTACCCCGACAGCGTTGGCTACACCTTC. It translates to CASSYPDSVGYTF.

A single count supports this clone. V and J are TRBV6-1 and TRBJ1-5; 10 bases are shared with TRBD1. The CDR3 spans 15 residues. V was clipped by 6 bases and J by 2 bases; unmatched bases: 4. The V gene's germline CDR1 is MNHNS and CDR2 SASEGT. CDR3 nucleotides: TGTGCCAGCAGGCTAGGACAGGGGGGCAATCAGCCCCAGCATTTT. Amino acid sequence: CASRLGQGGNQPQHF.